In its sample, the clone carrying this TCR beta chain was seen a few times. The CDR3 totals 13 residues. The germline CDR1 and CDR2 sequences are KGHSH and LQKENI. Trimming stripped 5 bases from V and 3 bases from J, with 10 bases between. The source of the sample is a study of blood T cells in healthy people across ages. A J-beta primer mix and a sample-barcoded 5' primer were used in a second PCR of roughly 6 to 11 cycles. TCRdb re-derived calls from the 5' RACE reads in MiXCR, one entry per CDR3 protein. Altogether fewer than 2 million distinct CDR3 sequences are present, 30% to 40% being singletons, with the ten largest covering 23%.

The chain recombines TRBV18 with TRBJ1-2; the D is unclear. The source of this sequence is a human donor in good health. The sample taken for sequencing was blood. The CDR3 DNA follows: TGTGCCAGCTCAGATTGGGTCTACTATGGCTACACCTTC. Protein sequence: CASSDWVYYGYTF.